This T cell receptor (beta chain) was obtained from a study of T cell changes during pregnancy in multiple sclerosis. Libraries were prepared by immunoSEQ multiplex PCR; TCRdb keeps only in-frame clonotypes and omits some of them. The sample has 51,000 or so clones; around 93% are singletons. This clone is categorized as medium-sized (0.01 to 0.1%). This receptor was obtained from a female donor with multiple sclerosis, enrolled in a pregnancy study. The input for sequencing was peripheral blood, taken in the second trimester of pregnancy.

The CDR3 loop is CASSQVLDTSYEQYF. The CDR3 DNA follows: TGCGCCAGCAGCCAAGTTCTGGACACTTCCTACGAGCAGTACTTC. This sequence joins TRBV4-3 and TRBJ2-7; weak D call: TRBD1 (5 bases). V was pared by 1 base and J by 1 base, with 11 bases between. CDR1 and CDR2 (germline): LGHNA, YSLEER. The CDR3 consists of 15 residues.